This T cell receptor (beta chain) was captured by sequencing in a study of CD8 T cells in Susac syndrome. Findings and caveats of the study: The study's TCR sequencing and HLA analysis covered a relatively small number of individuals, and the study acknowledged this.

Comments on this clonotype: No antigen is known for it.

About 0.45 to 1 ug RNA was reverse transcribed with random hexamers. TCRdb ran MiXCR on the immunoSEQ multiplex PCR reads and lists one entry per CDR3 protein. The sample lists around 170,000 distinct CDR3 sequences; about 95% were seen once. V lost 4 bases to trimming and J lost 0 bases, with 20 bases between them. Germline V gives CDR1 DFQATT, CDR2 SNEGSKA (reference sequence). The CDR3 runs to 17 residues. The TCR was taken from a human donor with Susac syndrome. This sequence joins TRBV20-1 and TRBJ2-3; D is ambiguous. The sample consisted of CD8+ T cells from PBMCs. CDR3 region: CSAIWSGPLVSTDTQYF. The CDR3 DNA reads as TGCAGTGCTATCTGGTCGGGCCCACTGGTTAGCACAGATACGCAGTATTTT.